The 23 T cell receptor beta chains below come from one sample, sequenced in a study of T cells in Graves' hyperthyroidism and ophthalmopathy. Amplification of TCR beta CDR3 regions was performed using RNA transcripts as template. HTBI primers were used for first-round RT-PCR of the TCR CDR3. TCRdb reprocessed the multiplex PCR reads with MiXCR, giving one entry per CDR3 protein. The sample contains approximately 610,000 distinct CDR3 sequences, around 15% of which appear only once. Specimen: blood. These receptors came from a woman aged 40-49 years with Graves' ophthalmopathy.

This clonotype was observed at least ten times. The rearrangement links TRBV28 to TRBJ2-7; TRBD2 aligns across 8 bases. V lost 5 bases and J lost 2; bases outside the gene matches: 11. Per germline, CDR1 MDHEN and CDR2 SYDVKM. The CDR3 length is 16 residues. This CDR3 is CASSPMRSGGTYEQYF. DNA for the CDR3: TGTGCCAGCAGTCCCATGCGGAGCGGGGGAACCTACGAGCAGTACTTC.

This clonotype occurred many times. The V call is TRBV20-1, the J call TRBJ1-2; possibly TRBD1 for D (6 bases). Germline CDR1 reads DFQATT; CDR2 reads SNEGSKA (reference sequence). The CDR3 runs 13 residues. The V end lost 4 bases, the J end lost 5 bases, and 14 bases lay between the germline ends. The CDR3 sequence is CSAIPAGQYGYTF. Written as DNA, the CDR3 is TGCAGTGCTATACCGGCGGGACAATATGGCTACACCTTC.

This clonotype was seen at least ten times. The chain is built from TRBV28 and TRBJ1-1, with 8 bases that match TRBD1. Germline lookup yields CDR1 MDHEN and CDR2 SYDVKM. The junction had 16 bases not matched to a gene; V was cut back by 4 bases and J by 3 bases. This CDR3 spans 18 amino acids. CDR3 nucleotides: TGTGCCAGCAGTTCTCCCCGGGACAGGTCTTCAGCGGACACTGAAGCTTTCTTT. This encodes CASSSPRDRSSADTEAFF.

This rearrangement joins TRBV4-1 to TRBJ2-3; D is unresolved. CDR3 length: 15 residues. Germline V gene data show CDR1 as MGHRA and CDR2 as YSYEKL. The V end was cut by 4 bases, the J end by 1 base, with 12 bases between. The CDR3 nucleotides are TGCGCCAGCAGCCCCGGTGACACCCGCACAGATACGCAGTATTTT. This codes for CASSPGDTRTDTQYF.

Many counts were recorded for this clonotype. The J gene is TRBJ2-7, the V gene TRBV28; 9 bases fit TRBD2. There are 18 residues in the CDR3. Trimming took 3 bases from V and 2 from J; bases not matched to a gene: 14. Germline assignment: CDR1 MDHEN and CDR2 SYDVKM. CDR3 protein: CASSFATSGSWDAYEQYF. In DNA form, the CDR3 reads TGTGCCAGCAGTTTCGCGACTAGCGGATCCTGGGACGCCTACGAGCAGTACTTC. Full variable domain (rest looked up from reference TRBV28 and TRBJ2-7): DVKVTQSSRYLVKRTGEKVFLECVQDMDHENMFWYRQDPGLGLRLIYFSYDVKMKEKGDIPEGYSVSREKKERFSLILESASTNQTSMYLCASSFATSGSWDAYEQYFGPGTRLTVT.

This clonotype was observed at least ten times. The chain carries TRBV7-2 and TRBJ2-7; unclear D gene. This CDR3 comprises 15 residues. V lost 1 base to trimming and J lost 0 bases, with 10 bases between them. From germline, CDR1 is SGHTA and CDR2 FQGNSA. This chain's CDR3 is CASSLGRVLSYEQYF. The CDR3 DNA reads as TGTGCCAGCAGCTTAGGAAGGGTTCTCTCCTACGAGCAGTACTTC.

This clonotype was recorded at least ten times. This chain joins TRBV11-2 and TRBJ2-7; 10 nucleotides line up with TRBD2. V lost 5 bases and J lost 2; bases outside the gene matches: 15. Germline CDR1 and CDR2: SGHAT and FQNNGV. The CDR3 loop spans 18 amino acids. CDR3 sequence (DNA): TGTGCCAGCAGCGGTAAAGGGACAGCGGGAGGGCTTCCCTACGAGCAGTACTTC. This codes for CASSGKGTAGGLPYEQYF.

This clonotype has at least ten counts. The gene calls are TRBV2 and TRBJ1-3; 7 positions agree with TRBD1. Looked up from germline, CDR1 is SNHLY and CDR2 is FYNNEI. The CDR3 covers 15 residues. V was clipped by 3 bases and J by 7 bases; unmatched bases: 9. The CDR3 spells CASSEWTGSGNTIYF. Here the CDR3 DNA reads TGTGCCAGCAGTGAGTGGACAGGTTCGGGGAACACCATATATTTT.

This clonotype was detected ten times or more. This chain joins TRBV28 and TRBJ1-1; D is unresolved. CDR1 and CDR2 (germline): MDHEN, SYDVKM. The CDR3 runs 12 residues. Between the trimmed V and J ends, which lost 3 bases and 7 bases, there was a span of 9 bases. The DNA of the CDR3 is TGTGCCAGCAGTTTTCTGGGCTTTGAAGCTTTCTTT. Its protein is CASSFLGFEAFF.

This clonotype was counted ten times or more. The chain joins TRBV20-1 to TRBJ2-4; D gene uncertain. This CDR3 contains 14 residues. CDR1 DFQATT and CDR2 SNEGSKA come from the germline V gene (reference sequence). The germline V and J ends were trimmed by 1 base and 5 bases, with 12 bases remaining between them. The CDR3 DNA is TGCAGTGCTAGAGGTCTCCAAATGGAAAACATTCAGTACTTC. It specifies CSARGLQMENIQYF.

V and J are TRBV3-1 and TRBJ1-1; TRBD1 agrees at 7 bases. The germline gives CDR1 LGHDT, CDR2 YNNKEL (reference sequence). Germline trimming cut 0 bases from V and 5 bases from J; bases unmatched to any gene: 9. The CDR3 extends over 16 amino acids. CDR3 amino acids: CASSQDFGETGTEAFF. CDR3 in DNA: TGTGCCAGCAGCCAAGATTTTGGGGAGACAGGGACTGAAGCTTTCTTT.

This clonotype was picked up many times. The CDR3 DNA follows: TGCGCCAGCAGCTTGGTTTACAGCTCCAACTATGGCTACACCTTC. Protein: CASSLVYSSNYGYTF. The rearrangement joins TRBV5-1 to TRBJ1-2; D unresolved. The CDR3 has 15 residues. V was clipped by 0 bases and J by 2 bases, with 11 bases between them. Germline-derived CDR1 and CDR2 are SGHRS and YFSETQ.

The chain carries TRBV19 and TRBJ1-5; D is possibly TRBD1 (6 bases). V was pared by 5 bases and J by 1 base, with 24 bases between. The CDR3 has 19 residues. Per germline, CDR1 LNHDA and CDR2 SQIVND (reference sequence). CDR3 DNA: TGTGCCAGTAGTTCCCCCCCGCAGGGGCCCCACAAAAGCAATCAGCCCCAGCATTTT. Protein sequence: CASSSPPQGPHKSNQPQHF.

This clonotype has ten or more counts. This sequence joins TRBV28 and TRBJ2-3; 9 nucleotides line up with TRBD2. The CDR3 runs to 15 residues. Losses at the gene ends were 4 bases for V and 0 bases for J; bases not matched to a gene: 2. CDR1 is MDHEN and CDR2 is SYDVKM in the germline V gene. The CDR3 region has the DNA TGTGCCAGCAGTTCTAGCGGGGCTAGCACAGATACGCAGTATTTT. Its protein product is CASSSSGASTDTQYF.

This clonotype came up many times. CDR3 nucleotide sequence: TGTGCCAGCAGGACCCAGGGTACCGGGGAGCTGTTTTTT. The encoded protein is CASRTQGTGELFF. The chain uses TRBV5-4 and TRBJ2-2; TRBD1 might be the D (5 bases). This CDR3 spans 13 amino acids. V lost 5 bases and J lost 5, with 10 bases in between. Germline V gene lookup returns CDR1 SGHNT and CDR2 YYREEE (reference sequence).

This chain connects TRBV7-2 to TRBJ1-2; D is unclear. CDR3 length: 13 amino acids. The V end was cut by 4 bases, the J end by 6 bases, with 12 bases between. Germline V gives CDR1 SGHTA, CDR2 FQGNSA. DNA of the CDR3: TGTGCCAGCAGCTCGGGAAAGTTTCATGGCTACACCTTC. Protein: CASSSGKFHGYTF.

This clonotype has ten or more counts. The chain carries TRBV12-3 or TRBV12-4 and TRBJ2-2, with a weak D call TRBD1 (5 bases). CDR3 size: 15 residues. The V and J ends lost 5 bases and 4 bases respectively, with 14 bases between them. The CDR3: CASSPTLDTTGELFF. As DNA, the CDR3 is TGTGCCAGCAGTCCCACGCTGGACACCACCGGGGAGCTGTTTTTT.

This clonotype appeared many times. The chain has TRBV7-8 and TRBJ1-2, with 8 nucleotides matching TRBD1. Germline V CDR1 and CDR2: SGHVS, FQNEAQ. After removal of 4 bases from V and 5 bases from J, the junction contained 12 bases not matched to a gene. The length of the CDR3 is 16 residues. The CDR3 DNA follows: TGTGCCAGCAGCTCCTTCACCGGGACAGGAGATTATGGCTACACCTTC. It is translated as CASSSFTGTGDYGYTF. The complete variable domain, with remaining parts taken from reference TRBV7-8 and TRBJ1-2, reads GAGVSQSPRYKVAKRGQDVALRCDPISGHVSLFWYQQALGQGPEFLTYFQNEAQLDKSGLPSDRFFAERPEGSVSTLKIQRTQQEDSAVYLCASSSFTGTGDYGYTFGSGTRLTVV.

This clonotype has ten or more counts. The rearrangement joins TRBV4-2 to TRBJ2-5; possibly TRBD1 or TRBD2 for D (5 bases each). The V gene's germline CDR1 is LGHNA and CDR2 YNFKEQ. CDR3 length: 15 residues. The V end lost 0 bases, the J end lost 5 bases, and 13 bases lay between the germline ends. CDR3 DNA sequence: TGTGCCAGCAGCCAAGAGAGAACGGGGCAGGAGACCCAGTACTTC. As protein: CASSQERTGQETQYF.

This clonotype has more than one count but fewer than ten. A read error is possible here, since a much larger clone lies one base away. The chain links TRBV18 to TRBJ1-1, with 9 bases lining up with TRBD1. This CDR3 contains 16 residues. Per germline, CDR1 KGHSH and CDR2 LQKENI. The CDR3 bases are TGTGGCAGCTCGCCCGGGACAGGGATGATCGGCACTGAAGCTTTCTTT. It specifies CGSSPGTGMIGTEAFF.

The genes are TRBV5-1 and TRBJ2-5, with no clear D. In germline, CDR1 is SGHRS, CDR2 YFSETQ. The V and J ends lost 0 bases and 3 bases respectively, with 12 bases between them. This CDR3 has 15 amino acids. In DNA, the CDR3 is TGCGCCAGCAGCTTGGGGTATAGCTATAAAGAGACCCAGTACTTC. Its protein product is CASSLGYSYKETQYF. Drawing the rest from reference TRBV5-1 and TRBJ2-5, the complete variable domain is KAGVTQTPRYLIKTRGQQVTLSCSPISGHRSVSWYQQTPGQGLQFLFEYFSETQRNKGNFPGRFSGRQFSNSRSEMNVSTLELGDSALYLCASSLGYSYKETQYFGPGTRLLVL.

CDR3 loop: CASSEAPGQSYEQYF. CDR3 DNA sequence: TGTGCCAGCAGTGAAGCCCCGGGACAGTCCTACGAGCAGTACTTC. The chain links TRBV6-1 to TRBJ2-7; 7 positions agree with TRBD1. Germline values: CDR1 MNHNS, CDR2 SASEGT. After removal of 0 bases from V and 1 base from J, the junction contained 3 bases not matched to a gene. This CDR3 has 15 amino acids.

This clonotype was observed many times. The gene calls are TRBV28 and TRBJ2-4; 12 bases map to TRBD1. With 3 bases clipped from V and 5 bases from J, the junction kept 2 bases outside the gene matches. The CDR3 is made up of 15 amino acids. The germline V gene has CDR1 MDHEN and CDR2 SYDVKM. The CDR3 region has the DNA TGTGCCAGCAGTTTGGGACAGGGGGCGGAAAACATTCAGTACTTC. This gives the protein CASSLGQGAENIQYF.